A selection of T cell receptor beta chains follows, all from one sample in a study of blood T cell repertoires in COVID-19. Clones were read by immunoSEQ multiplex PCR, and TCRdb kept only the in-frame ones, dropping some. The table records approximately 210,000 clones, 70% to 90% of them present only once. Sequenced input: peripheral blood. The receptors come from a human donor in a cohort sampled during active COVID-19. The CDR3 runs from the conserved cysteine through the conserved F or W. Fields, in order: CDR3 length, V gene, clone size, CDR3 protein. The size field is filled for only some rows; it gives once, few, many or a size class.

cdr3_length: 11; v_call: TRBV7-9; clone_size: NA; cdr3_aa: CASGRGNEQFF
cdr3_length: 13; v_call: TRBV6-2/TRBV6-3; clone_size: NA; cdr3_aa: CASSYGLDYGYTF
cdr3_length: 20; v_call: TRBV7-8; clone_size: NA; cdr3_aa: CASSGRLAGGQDLRHNEQFF
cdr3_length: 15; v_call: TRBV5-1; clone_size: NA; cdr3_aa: CASSAVSGGQDTQYF
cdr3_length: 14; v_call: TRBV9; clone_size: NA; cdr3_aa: CASSVGRNTYEQYF
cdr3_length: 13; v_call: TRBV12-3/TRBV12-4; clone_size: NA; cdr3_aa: CASSPFLNSPLHF
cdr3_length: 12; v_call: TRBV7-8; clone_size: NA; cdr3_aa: CASSPPGEKLFF
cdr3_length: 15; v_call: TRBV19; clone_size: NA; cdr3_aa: CASSMGSTGGYGYTF
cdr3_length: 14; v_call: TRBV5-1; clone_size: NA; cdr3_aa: CASSLGTGEYEQYF
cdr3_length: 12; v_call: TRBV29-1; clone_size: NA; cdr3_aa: CSVEVGGHTQYF
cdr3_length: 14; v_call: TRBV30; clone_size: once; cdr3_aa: CAWSAGTVQETQYF
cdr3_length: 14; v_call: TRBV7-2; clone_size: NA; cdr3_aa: CASSPRTGSQTQYF